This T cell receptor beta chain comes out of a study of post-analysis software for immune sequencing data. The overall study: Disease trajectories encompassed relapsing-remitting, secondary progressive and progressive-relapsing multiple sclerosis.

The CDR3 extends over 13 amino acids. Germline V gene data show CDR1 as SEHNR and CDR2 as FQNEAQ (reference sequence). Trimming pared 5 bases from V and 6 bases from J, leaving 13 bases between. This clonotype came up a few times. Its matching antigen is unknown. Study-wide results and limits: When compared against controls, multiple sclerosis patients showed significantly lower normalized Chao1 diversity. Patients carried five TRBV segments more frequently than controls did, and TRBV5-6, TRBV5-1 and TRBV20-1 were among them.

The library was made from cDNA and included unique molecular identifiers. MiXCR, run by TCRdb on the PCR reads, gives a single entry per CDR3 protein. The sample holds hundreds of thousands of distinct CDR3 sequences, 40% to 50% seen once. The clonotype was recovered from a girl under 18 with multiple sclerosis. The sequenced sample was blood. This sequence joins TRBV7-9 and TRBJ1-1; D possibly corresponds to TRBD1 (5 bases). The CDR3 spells CASSLDSPSEAFF. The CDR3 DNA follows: TGTGCCAGCAGCCTAGACAGCCCCTCTGAAGCTTTCTTT. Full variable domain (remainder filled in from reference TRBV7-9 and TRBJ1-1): DTGVSQNPRHKITKRGQNVTFRCDPISEHNRLYWYRQTLGQGPEFLTYFQNEAQLEKSRLLSDRFSAERPKGSFSTLEIQRTEQGDSAMYLCASSLDSPSEAFFGQGTRLTVV.